The entry below describes one TCR beta chain. Its target is not known. This sample is part of a study of blood T cells in healthy people across ages. Study background: Template switching captured about one barcoded beta molecule per two T cells.

The use of a sample-barcoded 5' primer and a J-beta primer mix characterized a second PCR of about 7 to 12 cycles. TCRdb ran MiXCR on the 5' RACE reads and lists one entry per CDR3 protein. The table shows about 640,000 distinct CDR3 sequences, with under 65% occurring only once. Study-level points and caveats: When set beside aged donors, long-lived donors presented more naive CD4+ cells and higher diversity. Diversity estimates drawn from one million T cells were deemed underestimates.

Donors gave roughly 10 milliliters of peripheral blood apiece. Input material: blood. This clonotype was obtained from a man between 60 and 75 years old in good health.

The CDR3 region has the DNA TGTGCCAGCAGTTTCCCCTGGGGGGAGACCCAGTACTTC. This sequence encodes CASSFPWGETQYF. The gene calls are TRBV12-3 or TRBV12-4 and TRBJ2-5; D tentatively fits TRBD1 or TRBD2 (5 bases each). V lost 3 bases and J lost 5, with 10 bases in between. The CDR3 has 13 residues.